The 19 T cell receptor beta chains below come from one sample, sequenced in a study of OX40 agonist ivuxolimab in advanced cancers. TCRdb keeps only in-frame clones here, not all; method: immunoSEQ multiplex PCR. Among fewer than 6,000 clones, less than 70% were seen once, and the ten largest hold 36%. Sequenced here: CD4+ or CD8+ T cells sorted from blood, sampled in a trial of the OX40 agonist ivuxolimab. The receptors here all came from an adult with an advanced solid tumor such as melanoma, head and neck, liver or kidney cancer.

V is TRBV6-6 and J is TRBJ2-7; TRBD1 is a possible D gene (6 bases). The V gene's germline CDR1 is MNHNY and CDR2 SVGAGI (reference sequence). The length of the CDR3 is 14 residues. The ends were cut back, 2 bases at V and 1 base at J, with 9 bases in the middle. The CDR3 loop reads CASSYGQSSYEQYF. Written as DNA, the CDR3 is TGTGCCAGCAGTTACGGACAGAGTTCCTACGAGCAGTACTTC.

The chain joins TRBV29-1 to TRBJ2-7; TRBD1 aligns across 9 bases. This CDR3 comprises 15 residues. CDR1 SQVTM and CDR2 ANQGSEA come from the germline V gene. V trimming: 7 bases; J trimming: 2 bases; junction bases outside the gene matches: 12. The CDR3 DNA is TGCAGCGCGATATTGCGGGACAGGGCTACCTACGAGCAGTACTTC. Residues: CSAILRDRATYEQYF.

The CDR3 region has the DNA TGTGCCAGCAGCCCTGGGGTAGGGGAGGGGTACGAGCAGTACTTC. Encoded protein: CASSPGVGEGYEQYF. The rearrangement joins TRBV7-2 to TRBJ2-7, with 7 bases that match TRBD2. The CDR3 is 15 residues long. V lost 5 bases and J lost 4; bases outside the gene matches: 11. CDR1 SGHTA and CDR2 FQGNSA come from the germline V gene.

Written as DNA, the CDR3 is TGTGCCAGCAGTTTAGCAGTGGATTACTATGGCTACACCTTC. Translating gives CASSLAVDYYGYTF. V usage is TRBV27 and J usage is TRBJ1-2; D is uncertain. This CDR3 is 14 amino acids long. Germline CDR1 and CDR2: MNHEY and SMNVEV (reference sequence). V lost 2 bases, J lost 3 bases, and 10 bases lay in between.

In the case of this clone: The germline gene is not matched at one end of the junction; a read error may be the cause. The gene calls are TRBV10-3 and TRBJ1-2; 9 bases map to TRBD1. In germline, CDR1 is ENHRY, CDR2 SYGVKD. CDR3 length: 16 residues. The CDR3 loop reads CASSYWTGESNYGYTF. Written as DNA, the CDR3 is TGTGCCAGCAGTTATTGGACAGGGGAGTCTAACTATGGCTACACCTTC.

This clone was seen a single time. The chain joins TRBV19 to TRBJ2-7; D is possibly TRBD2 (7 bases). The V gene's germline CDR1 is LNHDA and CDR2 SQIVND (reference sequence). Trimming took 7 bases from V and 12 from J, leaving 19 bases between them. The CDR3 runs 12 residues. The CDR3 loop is CASNPGGAVWYF. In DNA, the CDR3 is TGTGCCAGTAATCCTGGGGGGGCCGTGTGGTACTTC.

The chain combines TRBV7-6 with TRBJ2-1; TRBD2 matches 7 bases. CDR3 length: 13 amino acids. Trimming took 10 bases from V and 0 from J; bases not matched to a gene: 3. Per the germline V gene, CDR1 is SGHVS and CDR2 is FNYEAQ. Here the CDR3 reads CATSGDSYNEQFF. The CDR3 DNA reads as TGTGCCACAAGCGGGGACTCCTACAATGAGCAGTTCTTC. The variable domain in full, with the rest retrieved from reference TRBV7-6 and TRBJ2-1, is GAGVSQSPRYKVTKRGQDVALRCDPISGHVSLYWYRQALGQGPEFLTYFNYEAQQDKSGLPNDRFSAERPEGSISTLTIQRTEQRDSAMYRCATSGDSYNEQFFGPGTRLTVL.

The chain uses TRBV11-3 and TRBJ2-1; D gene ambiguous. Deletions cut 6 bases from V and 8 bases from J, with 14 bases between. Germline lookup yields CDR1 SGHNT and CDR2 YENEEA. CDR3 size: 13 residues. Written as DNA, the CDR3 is TGTGCCAGCAGTCTACAATTCGGCTATGAGCAGTTCTTC. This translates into CASSLQFGYEQFF.

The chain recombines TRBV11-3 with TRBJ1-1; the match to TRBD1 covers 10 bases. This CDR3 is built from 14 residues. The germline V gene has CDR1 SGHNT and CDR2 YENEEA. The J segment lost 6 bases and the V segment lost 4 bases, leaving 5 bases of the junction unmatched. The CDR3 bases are TGTGCCAGCAGCTCCGGGACAGGGGTTCCTGAAGCTTTCTTT. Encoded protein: CASSSGTGVPEAFF. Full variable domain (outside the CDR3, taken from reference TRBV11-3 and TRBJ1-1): EAGVVQSPRYKIIEKKQPVAFWCNPISGHNTLYWYLQNLGQGPELLIRYENEEAVDDSQLPKDRFSAERLKGVDSTLKIQPAELGDSAVYLCASSSGTGVPEAFFGQGTRLTVV.

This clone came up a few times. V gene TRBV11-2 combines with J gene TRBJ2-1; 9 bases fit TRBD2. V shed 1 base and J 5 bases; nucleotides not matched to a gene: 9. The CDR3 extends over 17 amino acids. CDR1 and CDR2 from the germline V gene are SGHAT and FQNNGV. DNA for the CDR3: TGTGCCAGCAGCTTAGGGGTTAGCGGGAGTCCCGACAATGAGCAGTTCTTC. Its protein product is CASSLGVSGSPDNEQFF.

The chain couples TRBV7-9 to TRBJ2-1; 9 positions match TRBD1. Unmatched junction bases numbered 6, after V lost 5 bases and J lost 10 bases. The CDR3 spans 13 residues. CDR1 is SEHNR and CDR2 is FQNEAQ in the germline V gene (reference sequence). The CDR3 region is CASSPAGQGEQFF. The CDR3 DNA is TGTGCCAGCAGCCCCGCGGGACAGGGCGAGCAGTTCTTC.

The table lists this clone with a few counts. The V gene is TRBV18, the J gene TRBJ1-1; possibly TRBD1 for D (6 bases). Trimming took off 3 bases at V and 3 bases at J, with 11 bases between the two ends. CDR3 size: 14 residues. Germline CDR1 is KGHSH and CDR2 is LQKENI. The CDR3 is CASSPTGYYTEAFF. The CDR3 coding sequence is TGTGCCAGCTCACCTACAGGGTATTACACTGAAGCTTTCTTT.

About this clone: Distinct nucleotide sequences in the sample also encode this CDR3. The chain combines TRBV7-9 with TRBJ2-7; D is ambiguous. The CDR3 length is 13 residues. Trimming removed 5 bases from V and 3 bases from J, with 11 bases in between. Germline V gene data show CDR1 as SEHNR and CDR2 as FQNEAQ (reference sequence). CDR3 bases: TGTGCCAGCAGCCCCGGGCCAAACTACGAGCAGTACTTC. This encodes CASSPGPNYEQYF.

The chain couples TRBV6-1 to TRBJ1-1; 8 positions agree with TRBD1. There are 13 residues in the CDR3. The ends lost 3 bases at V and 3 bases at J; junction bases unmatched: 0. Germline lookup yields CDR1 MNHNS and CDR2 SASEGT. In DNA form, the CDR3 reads TGTGCCAGCAGTGACAGGGGGCACACTGAAGCTTTCTTT. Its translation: CASSDRGHTEAFF.

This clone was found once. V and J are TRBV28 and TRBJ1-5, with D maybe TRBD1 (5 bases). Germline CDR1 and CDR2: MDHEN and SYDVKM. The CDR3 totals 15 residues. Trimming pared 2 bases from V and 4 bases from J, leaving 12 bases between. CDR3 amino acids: CASSLSYRTNQPQHF. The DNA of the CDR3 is TGTGCCAGCAGTTTAAGTTACAGGACTAATCAGCCCCAGCATTTT.

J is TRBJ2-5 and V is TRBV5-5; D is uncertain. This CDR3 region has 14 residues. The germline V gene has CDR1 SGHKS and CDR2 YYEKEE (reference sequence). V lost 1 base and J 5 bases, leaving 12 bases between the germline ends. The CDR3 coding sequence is TGTGCCAGCAGCTTGTGGGAATACGCGGAGACCCAGTACTTC. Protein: CASSLWEYAETQYF.

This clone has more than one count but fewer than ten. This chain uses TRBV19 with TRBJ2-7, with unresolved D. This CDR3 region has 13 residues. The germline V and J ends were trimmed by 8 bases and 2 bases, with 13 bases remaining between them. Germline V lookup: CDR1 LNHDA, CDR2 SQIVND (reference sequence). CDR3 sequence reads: CASGVGLTYEQYF. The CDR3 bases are TGTGCCAGTGGAGTGGGATTGACCTACGAGCAGTACTTC.

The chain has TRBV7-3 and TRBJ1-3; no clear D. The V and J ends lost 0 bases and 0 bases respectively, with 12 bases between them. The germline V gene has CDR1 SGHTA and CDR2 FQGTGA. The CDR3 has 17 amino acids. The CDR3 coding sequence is TGTGCCAGCAGCTTAACGACGGACTCGATCTCTGGAAACACCATATATTTT. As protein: CASSLTTDSISGNTIYF.

The CDR3: CSVEGGQFYAPYF. CDR3 sequence (DNA): TGCAGCGTTGAGGGGGGACAGTTCTACGCGCCGTACTTC. The V call is TRBV29-1, the J call TRBJ2-7, with D possibly TRBD1 on 7 matching bases. From germline, CDR1 is SQVTM and CDR2 ANQGSEA. V was pared by 3 bases and J by 12 bases, with 21 bases between. The CDR3 totals 13 residues.